The clone carrying this T cell receptor (beta chain) has just a few counts. Within the sample, other DNA sequences also encode this same CDR3. Sequencing was performed with immunoSEQ multiplex PCR; in TCRdb, only in-frame clones are kept and a portion is missing. In the table there are about 310,000 clones, around 90% of which are singletons. This record comes from a study of blood T cell repertoires in COVID-19. Study background: The cDNA or gDNA used as material had been derived from T cells, B-cell-depleted T cells, or PBMCs.

CDR3 length: 13 residues. Germline CDR1 SGHTA, CDR2 FQGTGA. Between the trimmed V and J ends, which lost 1 base and 4 bases, there was a span of 7 bases. This sequence originates from a man aged 55 to 70 who had recovered from COVID-19. Sequencing was done on a sample of PBMCs or T cells enriched from blood (not recorded which). J is TRBJ1-1 and V is TRBV7-3; D gene uncertain. CDR3 in DNA: TGTGCCAGCAGCTTAAGGGCGGGCACTGAAGCTTTCTTT. Its protein product is CASSLRAGTEAFF.